The present T cell receptor beta chain was sequenced within a study of T cell responses to AZD1222 COVID-19 vaccine. Broader study findings: Spike-specific TCR breadth and depth grew following two AZD1222 doses. Epitopes outside B.1.351 and B.1.1.7 mutated regions reportedly drew nearly half of spike TCRs. Baseline antibody screening turned up just five to seven seropositive AZD1222 recipients.

Doses given second, at about 4 or about 12 weeks, were pooled. The repertoire was sequenced with immunoSEQ multiplex PCR; TCRdb's copy has only in-frame clones and lacks some. The data show over 150,000 clones, roughly 90% seen once. As to this clone: Its antigen is not known.

This CDR3 spans 14 amino acids. Per the germline V gene, CDR1 is KGHSH and CDR2 is LQKENI. V was pared by 6 bases and J by 5 bases, with 16 bases between. The specimen comprised peripheral blood, sampled 28 days after the second AZD1222 dose. This sequence was found in an adult who received the AZD1222 COVID-19 vaccine. The V and J genes are TRBV18 and TRBJ1-1; D might be TRBD1 (5 bases). CDR3 residues: CASSLGTVGTEAFF. CDR3 nucleotide sequence: TGTGCCAGCTCGCTCGGGACGGTGGGTACTGAAGCTTTCTTT.